This TCR beta chain comes out of a study of blood T cell repertoires in COVID-19. Study in general: Sources were T cells, B-cell-depleted T cells, or PBMCs; the material itself was cDNA or gDNA.

In the original workflow: Cell counts per sample came from amplifying reference gene primers. Profiling relied on immunoSEQ multiplex PCR, and the TCRdb table lists in-frame clones only, not all of them. V and J calls and clone size are those listed in that table; D and trimming were worked out from the DNA. There are some 130,000 clones in the sample; roughly 91% occur only once, and about 4.5% lies in the top ten. Seattle's cohort entered during active infection and was followed longitudinally. J gave up 5 bases and V 5 bases, and 7 bases lay outside the gene matches. Germline V gives CDR1 LNHDA, CDR2 SQIVND (reference sequence). The CDR3 is 15 residues long.

Sequenced material: peripheral blood. The chain is built from TRBV19 and TRBJ1-5; TRBD1 aligns across 9 bases. This clonotype originated in a man in his 60s with COVID-19, enrolled during active disease. CDR3 DNA sequence: TGTGCCAGTAGTCCATGGACAGGGGCGTATCAGCCCCAGCATTTT. Protein product: CASSPWTGAYQPQHF.